The source of this T cell receptor (beta chain) is a study of blood T cell repertoires in COVID-19. Study as a whole: Samples representing acute and convalescent COVID-19 were sourced from the United States, Italy and Spain. Sample material is recorded as cDNA or gDNA derived from T cells, B-cell-depleted T cells, or PBMCs.

CDR1 MNHNY and CDR2 SVGAGI come from the germline V gene (reference sequence). This CDR3 comprises 14 residues. Between the trimmed V and J ends, which lost 4 bases and 5 bases, there was a span of 12 bases. TCRdb keeps only in-frame clones here, not all; method: immunoSEQ multiplex PCR. The repertoire has roughly 250,000 clones, approximately 87% of them found once; the top ten carry about 12%. This clone was counted between two and nine times. This TCR derives from a woman between 25 and 40 years old with COVID-19, enrolled during active disease. The material sequenced was peripheral blood. This chain connects TRBV6-6 to TRBJ1-5; D remains unclear. The CDR3, as DNA: TGTGCCAGCAGTTTCCTTGGGCCAGATCAGCCCCAGCATTTT. Its protein is CASSFLGPDQPQHF.